This T cell receptor (beta chain) appears in the sequencing data of a study of cytomegalovirus exposure and HLA in healthy donors. Using immunoSEQ multiplex PCR, the repertoire was profiled, and TCRdb retains in-frame clones only, with some absent. The table has around 170,000 clones, more than 70% seen once. V dropped 2 bases and J dropped 10; count of bases not matched to a gene: 5. CDR3 size: 13 residues. Germline-derived CDR1 and CDR2 are SGHAT and FQDESV (reference sequence). This clone has a single count. This receptor was identified in a man aged 18-30 years in good health and CMV-seronegative. The V call is TRBV11-1, the J call TRBJ2-1; TRBD2 aligns across 7 bases. Sequenced material: PBMCs. The CDR3 nucleotides read TGTGCCAGCAGCTTATCTGAAGCGGGAGAGCAGTTCTTC. Encoded protein: CASSLSEAGEQFF.